This T cell receptor (beta chain) came from a study of spatial heterogeneity in lung cancer. Study information: Averaged across combinations, each unique TCR and UMI pairing appeared more than ten times in raw reads, which were uncorrected. General study results and limits: Ubiquitous expanded tumor TCRs surfaced in blood more at resection than they did at follow-up.

This clonotype was recorded at least ten times. Its specificity is not known. The CDR3 loop spans 16 amino acids. V was trimmed by 3 bases and J by 5 bases, leaving 14 bases between them. The time point is: sample taken at primary tumor resection. The study sequenced unsorted whole RNA from tumor, nontumor lung or frozen PBMC. The donors comprised around 72 untreated early-stage non-small cell lung cancer patients. One entry per CDR3 protein, called by TCRdb with MiXCR from the 5' RACE reads. The sample records approximately 4,400 distinct CDR3 sequences, approximately 15% being singletons. This clonotype was sampled from a male donor with early-stage non-small cell lung cancer. The chain couples TRBV12-3 or TRBV12-4 to TRBJ2-6; D is uncertain. This material consisted of PBMCs, taken at surgery. CDR3 coding DNA: TGTGCCAGCAGTTTCCACTCCACGGGCCGGGCCAACGTCCTGACTTTC. Translating it yields CASSFHSTGRANVLTF.